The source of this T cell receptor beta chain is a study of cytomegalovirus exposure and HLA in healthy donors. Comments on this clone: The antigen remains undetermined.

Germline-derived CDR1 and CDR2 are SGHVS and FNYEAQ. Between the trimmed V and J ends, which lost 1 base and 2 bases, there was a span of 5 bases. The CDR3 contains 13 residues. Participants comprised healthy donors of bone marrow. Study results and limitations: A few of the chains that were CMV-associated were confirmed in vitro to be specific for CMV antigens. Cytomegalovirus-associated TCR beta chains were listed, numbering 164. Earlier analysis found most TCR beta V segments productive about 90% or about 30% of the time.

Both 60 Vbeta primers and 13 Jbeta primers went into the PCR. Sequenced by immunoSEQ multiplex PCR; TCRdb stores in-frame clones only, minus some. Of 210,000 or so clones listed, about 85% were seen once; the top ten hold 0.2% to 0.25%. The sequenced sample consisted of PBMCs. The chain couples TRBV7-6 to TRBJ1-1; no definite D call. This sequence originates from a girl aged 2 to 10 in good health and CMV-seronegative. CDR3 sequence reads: CASSLGANTEAFF. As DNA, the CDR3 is TGTGCCAGCAGCTTAGGGGCCAACACTGAAGCTTTCTTT.